The 21 T cell receptor beta chains given below trace back to one sample, sequenced in a study of T cells in Graves' hyperthyroidism and ophthalmopathy. The source material, RNA transcripts, was used to amplify TCR beta CDR3 regions. The HTBI primer set was used in a first-round RT-PCR of the TCR CDR3. MiXCR, applied by TCRdb to the multiplex PCR reads, yields one record per CDR3 protein. The table has over 500,000 distinct CDR3 sequences, roughly a sixth seen once; the top ten hold about 29%. Sequenced material: blood. The receptors shown here come from a woman younger than 45 with Graves' ophthalmopathy.

This clonotype was detected only a few times. V gene TRBV6-2 or TRBV6-3 combines with J gene TRBJ2-7; D remains ambiguous. V shed 6 bases and J shed 2 bases, with 5 bases lying between them. Germline loops: CDR1 MNHEY, CDR2 SVGEGT. The CDR3 consists of 11 residues. CDR3 in amino acids: CASRRTYEQYF. CDR3 DNA: TGTGCCAGCAGACGTACCTACGAGCAGTACTTC.

Only a few counts were recorded for this clonotype. The genes are TRBV9 and TRBJ2-5; 7 bases align to TRBD1. This CDR3 spans 15 amino acids. CDR1 is SGDLS, CDR2 YYNGEE, per germline. The trim removed 5 bases at V and 5 bases at J, leaving 12 bases unmatched. Written as DNA, the CDR3 is TGTGCCAGCAGTCCAACCCACAGGGGCGGGGAGACCCAGTACTTC. Translated: CASSPTHRGGETQYF. The full variable domain, its missing parts supplied by reference TRBV9 and TRBJ2-5, is DSGVTQTPKHLITATGQRVTLRCSPRSGDLSVYWYQQSLDQGLQFLIQYYNGEERAKGNILERFSAQQFPDLHSELNLSSLELGDSALYFCASSPTHRGGETQYFGPGTRLLVL.

This clonotype was seen many times. The V gene is TRBV12-3 or TRBV12-4, the J gene TRBJ1-1; D might be TRBD1 (5 bases). There are 18 residues in the CDR3. Trimming removed 7 bases at V and 8 bases at J, with 32 bases between. For the CDR3, the DNA is TGTGCCAGCAATCTCCTGGGACGCCTTAAATTGGGTCTTTCCGAAGCTTTCTTT. Its translation: CASNLLGRLKLGLSEAFF.

This clonotype was picked up many times. The chain joins TRBV19 to TRBJ2-2; 8 bases map to TRBD1. This CDR3 has 16 amino acids. Trimming removed 6 bases from V and 0 bases from J; junction bases left unmatched: 6. Germline CDR1 and CDR2: LNHDA and SQIVND (reference sequence). The CDR3 region has the DNA TGTGCCAGTAGGGGGACAGGTACAACGAACACCGGGGAGCTGTTTTTT. Encoded protein: CASRGTGTTNTGELFF.

This clonotype was detected many times. The chain joins TRBV3-1 to TRBJ2-5; 12 bases match TRBD2. The ends lost 5 bases at V and 2 bases at J; junction bases unmatched: 12. The CDR3 sequence is 18 residues long. The germline V gene has CDR1 LGHDT and CDR2 YNNKEL (reference sequence). The CDR3 DNA is TGTGCCAGCAGCTGGGGGCTAGCGGGAGGGACAATTCAAGAGACCCAGTACTTC. It translates to CASSWGLAGGTIQETQYF.

In this sample, this clonotype turned up a few times. With a much larger clone just one base away, this may be a read error. V gene TRBV2 combines with J gene TRBJ1-2, with 7 bases aligning to TRBD1. This CDR3 spans 13 amino acids. CDR1 and CDR2 from the germline V gene are SNHLY and FYNNEI. J gave up 4 bases and V 6 bases, and 5 bases lay outside the gene matches. The CDR3 spells CASRGNRGYGYTF. The DNA for the CDR3 is TGTGCCAGCAGGGGGAACAGGGGCTATGGCTACACCTTC.

At least ten counts were recorded for this clonotype. V usage is TRBV7-2 and J usage is TRBJ2-7, with D possibly matching TRBD1 (5 bases). This CDR3 comprises 14 residues. V lost 4 bases and J lost 5, with 15 bases in between. Germline V gene data show CDR1 as SGHTA and CDR2 as FQGNSA. CDR3 sequence (DNA): TGTGCCAGCAGCTCGTCCTGGGGCCGGAACGAGCAGTACTTC. Protein product: CASSSSWGRNEQYF.

This clonotype was detected ten times or more. The chain recombines TRBV7-9 with TRBJ2-5, with D possibly being TRBD1 or TRBD2 (5 bases each). CDR3 length: 12 residues. Deletions cut 10 bases from V and 3 bases from J, with 12 bases between. The germline V gene encodes CDR1 SEHNR and CDR2 FQNEAQ (reference sequence). Here the CDR3 DNA reads TGTGCCACAAGGGACGCGAAAGAGACCCAGTACTTC. Protein sequence: CATRDAKETQYF.

This clonotype was observed a handful of times. The V gene is TRBV25-1, the J gene TRBJ1-3; TRBD1 might be the D (6 bases). The germline CDR1 and CDR2 sequences are MGHDK and SYGVNS. The V end was cut by 8 bases, the J end by 2 bases, with 25 bases between. The CDR3 length is 18 residues. The chain's CDR3 is CASRMTGPSTRTGNTIYF. As DNA, the CDR3 is TGTGCCAGCCGGATGACAGGCCCATCTACTCGTACTGGAAACACCATATATTTT.

This clonotype came up a few times. This may be a read error, as it is one base from a much larger clone. V gene TRBV30 combines with J gene TRBJ2-1; unclear D gene. From germline, CDR1 is GTSNPN and CDR2 SVGIG (reference sequence). The CDR3 sequence is 11 residues long. V gave up 5 bases and J gave up 3 bases, with 5 bases separating them. The CDR3 reads CAWAHYNEQFF. For the CDR3, the DNA is TGTGCCTGGGCTCACTACAATGAGCAGTTCTTC.

This clonotype has only a few counts. This chain links TRBV7-2 with TRBJ1-2, with unresolved D. Germline V lookup: CDR1 SGHTA, CDR2 FQGNSA. The CDR3 spans 13 residues. Trimming cost V 5 bases and J 3 bases, with 10 bases left between them. In DNA, the CDR3 is TGTGCCAGCAGCCCCTACACGGACTATGGCTACACCTTC. It is translated as CASSPYTDYGYTF.

The CDR3 loop is CASSSSTGESTEAFF. CDR3 coding DNA: TGTGCCAGCAGCTCATCGACCGGGGAAAGCACTGAAGCTTTCTTT. The V and J genes are TRBV7-9 and TRBJ1-1; D remains ambiguous. Germline V gives CDR1 SEHNR, CDR2 FQNEAQ (reference sequence). The CDR3 has 15 residues. Trimming cost V 4 bases and J 4 bases, with 16 bases left between them.

A remark on this clonotype: The conserved phenylalanine or tryptophan normally closing the CDR3 is absent here, so this likely arose from a read error. J is TRBJ2-7 and V is TRBV30; the match to TRBD2 covers 13 bases. Germline trimming cut 0 bases from V and 5 bases from J; bases unmatched to any gene: 4. The V gene's germline CDR1 is GTSNPN and CDR2 SVGIG (reference sequence). There are 15 residues in the CDR3. The CDR3 loop is CAWSVRTSGSDEQYL. The CDR3 nucleotides read TGTGCCTGGAGTGTACGGACTAGCGGGAGTGACGAGCAGTACCTC.

This rearrangement joins TRBV4-3 to TRBJ2-4; D is perhaps TRBD1 (6 bases). Germline V gene lookup returns CDR1 LGHNA and CDR2 YSLEER. CDR3 length: 14 amino acids. The V gene lost 0 bases and the J gene lost 8 bases, with 11 bases spanning the gap. CDR3 amino acids: CASSQDLGGDIQYF. The CDR3 nucleotides are TGCGCCAGCAGCCAAGATCTAGGGGGAGACATTCAGTACTTC.

The V and J genes are TRBV20-1 and TRBJ2-5; D tentatively reads TRBD1 or TRBD2 (6 bases each). With 4 bases removed from V and 1 base from J, the gap between germline ends came to 10 bases. The CDR3 is 13 amino acids. Per germline, CDR1 DFQATT and CDR2 SNEGSKA (reference sequence). DNA of the CDR3: TGCAGTGCTACCCCGGGGGCCCAAGAGACCCAGTACTTC. It encodes CSATPGAQETQYF.

This clonotype was seen ten or more times. The rearrangement joins TRBV6-2 or TRBV6-3 to TRBJ2-7; D is tentatively TRBD1 or TRBD2 (5 bases each). This CDR3 region has 15 residues. The germline V gene encodes CDR1 MNHEY and CDR2 SVGEGT. V was cut by 6 bases and J by 5 bases, with 20 bases left in between. CDR3 sequence: CASSTTGRGIHEQYF. CDR3 nucleotide sequence: TGTGCCAGCAGCACCACAGGCCGGGGAATCCACGAGCAGTACTTC.

This clonotype occurred many times. The chain uses TRBV6-2 or TRBV6-3 and TRBJ2-7; the D gene could be TRBD1 or TRBD2 (5 bases each). The germline gives CDR1 MNHEY, CDR2 SVGEGT. V gave up 8 bases and J gave up 3 bases, with 14 bases separating them. CDR3 length: 13 amino acids. In nucleotides, the CDR3 is TGTGCCAGCGCTACCGGGACCCTCTACGAGCAGTACTTC. It translates to CASATGTLYEQYF.

Many counts were recorded for this clonotype. The genes are TRBV18 and TRBJ1-2; D not resolved. CDR3 length: 12 residues. Trimming took off 1 base at V and 3 bases at J, with 3 bases between the two ends. CDR1 and CDR2 (germline): KGHSH, LQKENI. The CDR3 DNA reads TGTGCCAGCTCACCACTGGACTATGGCTACACCTTC. It specifies CASSPLDYGYTF.

J is TRBJ1-1 and V is TRBV3-1, with D possibly matching TRBD1 (5 bases). The germline V gene has CDR1 LGHDT and CDR2 YNNKEL (reference sequence). CDR3 length equals 13 residues. V was trimmed by 6 bases and J by 1 base, leaving 9 bases between them. For the CDR3, the DNA is TGTGCCAGCAGGTGGGGCACGAACACTGAAGCTTTCTTT. Translation: CASRWGTNTEAFF.

V and J are TRBV20-1 and TRBJ2-7; 9 positions agree with TRBD1. The CDR3 has 16 amino acids. The V gene's germline CDR1 is DFQATT and CDR2 SNEGSKA (reference sequence). V lost 0 bases to trimming and J lost 0 bases; unmatched junction nucleotides: 6. The CDR3 sequence: CSARDFLGQGSYEQYF. DNA of the CDR3: TGCAGTGCTAGAGATTTCTTGGGACAGGGCTCCTACGAGCAGTACTTC.

Many counts were recorded for this clonotype. The chain is built from TRBV6-1 and TRBJ2-7; D gene unclear. This CDR3 has 14 residues. Trimming stripped 6 bases from V and 0 bases from J, with 12 bases between. The germline V gene encodes CDR1 MNHNS and CDR2 SASEGT. The CDR3 bases are TGTGCCAGCAGCCAACATACCCGCTCCTACGAGCAGTACTTC. Translating it yields CASSQHTRSYEQYF.